The source of this TCR beta chain is a study of identifying expanded T cells in peripheral blood (dated by TCRdb to between 2019 and 2020). Describing the broader study: Four technical replicates, made by sequencing separate aliquots from the same pool of genomic DNA, were compared pairwise.

No immune events, such as infections, were documented for the healthy donors during the collection period. To calibrate time-dependent variance in a beta-binomial model of T-cell clone differential abundance, blood repertoires from healthy donors were used as a training cohort. The training cohort included approximately 10 healthy donors, of whom 3 were female and 7 were male. The donors were between roughly 29 and 65 years old, with an average age of about 47 years. Whole blood was collected from each healthy donor at three time points spaced roughly two weeks apart and obtained from a commercial supplier. For immunosequencing, genomic DNA was extracted from unsorted whole blood. V sheds 5 bases and J sheds 4 bases, leaving 9 bases between their ends. From cysteine to phenylalanine, the CDR3 is 13 amino acids long. Of the read, only the CDR3 DNA is kept; its 39 bases are in frame from base 1. The germline V gene supplies CDR1 SGHAT and CDR2 FQNNGV.

Overall results and qualifications from the work: The authors expected that biological variance in healthy repertoires might rise further over much longer intervals, such as months to years. For all healthy donors, the variance in clone template counts between two-week samples rose significantly as total template count increased. Between technical replicates the binomial model flagged roughly 1.2 differentially abundant clones, whereas over roughly two weeks the binomial model flagged about 16.4 and over about four weeks 19 to 20. The beta-binomial model significantly reduced the number of clones called differentially abundant and the false-positive rate across all healthy-donor time intervals.

Comment on this clone: Its cognate antigen has yet to be identified. Per-base qualities were not stored, and no clone one base away is much larger.

TCRbeta CDR3 regions were profiled with the immunoSEQ Assay using bias-controlled multiplex PCR amplification of genomic DNA. As for how the authors treated the data: The absolute abundance of each unique TCRbeta CDR3 region was quantified after sequences were collapsed and filtered. Differential abundance was assessed using a binomial (Fisher-equivalent) model and a beta-binomial model in which time-dependent variance fitted from healthy donors was added. Clones with fewer than 5 combined templates were excluded, and clones with Benjamini-Hochberg FDR below 0.01 were called differentially abundant. Beta-binomial variance was modeled as a function of total template count across the two samples using the form v = (b*log(k)+a)^2. TCRdb's version of the immuneACCESS table is confined to in-frame rearrangements and falls short of the full clone set. An unresolved V gene accounts for under half of the shortfall where checked; the remainder is of unknown origin. V and J calls and clone size follow that table, whereas D and trimming were derived from the DNA. The sample yields roughly 100,000 clones; more than 85% were counted once. Of the sample, 16% is held by the ten largest clones.

This receptor was taken from a person aged 18-70 years in good health. Input material: blood. The V gene is TRBV11-2 and the J gene is TRBJ1-5; TRBD1 is a weak D gene call, 5 bases matching. The bases are TGTGCCAGCAGCACAGGATCAAATCAGCCCCAGCATTTT. It codes for CASSTGSNQPQHF. Supplemented by the reference TRBV11-2 and TRBJ1-5 proteins around the CDR3, the complete variable domain is EAGVAQSPRYKIIEKRQSVAFWCNPISGHATLYWYQQILGQGPKLLIQFQNNGVVDDSQLPKDRFSAERLKGVDSTLKIQPAKLEDSAVYLCASSTGSNQPQHFGDGTRLSIL.